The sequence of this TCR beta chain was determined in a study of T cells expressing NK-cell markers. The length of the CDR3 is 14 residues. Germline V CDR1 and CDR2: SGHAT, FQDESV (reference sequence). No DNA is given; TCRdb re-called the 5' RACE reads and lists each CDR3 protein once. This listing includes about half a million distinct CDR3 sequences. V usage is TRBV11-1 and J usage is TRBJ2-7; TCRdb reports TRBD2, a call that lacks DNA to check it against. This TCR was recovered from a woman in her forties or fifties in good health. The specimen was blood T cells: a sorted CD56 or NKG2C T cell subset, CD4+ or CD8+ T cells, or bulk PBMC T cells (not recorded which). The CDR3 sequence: CASSVLAGSAEQYF.